The next 7 T cell receptor beta chains were all read from a single sample in a study of graft-versus-host responses after intestinal transplantation. These receptors are not linked to any known antigen. Sequencing used immunoSEQ multiplex PCR; TCRdb keeps in-frame clones, though not all of them. The sample carries 60,000 to 65,000 clones, more than 85% recorded once. The sequenced sample was unstimulated CD8+ T cells sorted from spleen or lymph node cells, obtained before transplant. These receptors all stem from a human donor who was the organ donor for an intestinal transplant.

The count of this clone is one. V is TRBV5-1 and J is TRBJ2-7, with 11 bases matching TRBD1. The CDR3 runs 15 residues. V shed 4 bases, J shed 8 bases, and the junction held 11 bases outside the gene matches. Germline assignment: CDR1 SGHRS and CDR2 YFSETQ. Here the CDR3 DNA reads TGCGCCAGCAGCCGAGGGACAGGGGGTGGGGATCAGCAGTACTTC. Its protein product is CASSRGTGGGDQQYF.

The chain uses TRBV7-9 and TRBJ2-1; unclear D gene. Per germline, CDR1 SEHNR and CDR2 FQNEAQ (reference sequence). Trimming took 5 bases from V and 9 from J, leaving 14 bases between them. The CDR3 is 13 residues long. CDR3 in amino acids: CASSLFSRPEQFF. As DNA, the CDR3 is TGTGCCAGCAGCCTCTTTTCGCGCCCTGAGCAGTTCTTC.

The chain couples TRBV25-1 to TRBJ1-4; 7 nucleotides agree with TRBD1. This CDR3 is built from 16 residues. Germline V gene sequence: CDR1 MGHDK, CDR2 SYGVNS. Trimming took 6 bases from V and 5 from J; bases not matched to a gene: 12. CDR3 sequence reads: CASSQPIGTDNEKLFF. CDR3 bases: TGTGCCAGCAGCCAACCAATCGGGACAGACAATGAAAAACTGTTTTTT. Combining the CDR3 with reference TRBV25-1 and TRBJ1-4 gives the whole variable domain EADIYQTPRYLVIGTGKKITLECSQTMGHDKMYWYQQDPGMELHLIHYSYGVNSTEKGDLSSESTVSRIRTEHFPLTLESARPSHTSQYLCASSQPIGTDNEKLFFGSGTQLSVL.

A few counts support this clone. The chain links TRBV29-1 to TRBJ1-2; TRBD1 aligns across 12 bases. CDR1 is SQVTM and CDR2 is ANQGSEA in the germline V gene. J lost 0 bases, V lost 4 bases, and 6 bases had no gene match. CDR3 length: 16 residues. CDR3 DNA: TGCAGCGTTGGGGGGGGACAGGGGGCATCTAACTATGGCTACACCTTC. Its protein product is CSVGGGQGASNYGYTF.

This clone was seen only once. The chain has TRBV5-1 and TRBJ1-2; D gene ambiguous. The CDR3 consists of 18 residues. The V gene's germline CDR1 is SGHRS and CDR2 YFSETQ. The V end was cut by 2 bases, the J end by 4 bases, with 24 bases between. CDR3 nucleotides: TGCGCCAGCAGCTTACCCCCCGAGGTGAGGTCTCGAGGCTATGGCTACACCTTC. This gives the protein CASSLPPEVRSRGYGYTF.

The chain uses TRBV30 and TRBJ1-2; D gene uncertain. Trimming cost V 1 base and J 8 bases, with 14 bases left between them. Germline CDR1 and CDR2: GTSNPN and SVGIG (reference sequence). The CDR3 sequence is 13 residues long. For the CDR3, the DNA is TGTGCCTGGAGTGCCCAGGACTTTGGCGGCTACACCTTC. Its protein is CAWSAQDFGGYTF.

This clone was seen once. This CDR3 reads CASSWDWENEQFF. The CDR3 DNA reads as TGTGCCAGCAGTTGGGACTGGGAAAATGAGCAGTTCTTC. This chain links TRBV6-4 with TRBJ2-1; D might be TRBD2 (6 bases). The CDR3 has 13 amino acids. V was shortened by 5 bases and J by 7 bases, with 12 bases between the two germline ends. CDR1 and CDR2 from the germline V gene are MRHNA and SNTAGT.